This T cell receptor (beta chain) was sequenced in a study of OX40 agonist ivuxolimab in advanced cancers. At the level of the study: Aged 23 to 79 with a mean of around 60 years, they were about 83% male.

This CDR3 region has 17 residues. Trimming removed 4 bases at V and 0 bases at J, with 17 bases between. Germline CDR1 is SGHTS and CDR2 is YDEGEE. Assay used: immunoSEQ multiplex PCR; TCRdb lists only in-frame clones, some missing. Of tens of thousands of clones in the sample, 82% are singletons; the top ten hold about 1.8%. The chain has TRBV5-8 and TRBJ1-3; D gene ambiguous. This receptor was taken from an adult with an advanced solid tumor such as melanoma, head and neck, liver or kidney cancer. The material sequenced was CD4+ or CD8+ T cells sorted from blood, taken in a trial of the OX40 agonist ivuxolimab. The CDR3 DNA sequence: TGTGCCAGCAGCCTCCCCGGGAGAGGGAGCTCTGGAAACACCATATATTTT. It codes for CASSLPGRGSSGNTIYF.